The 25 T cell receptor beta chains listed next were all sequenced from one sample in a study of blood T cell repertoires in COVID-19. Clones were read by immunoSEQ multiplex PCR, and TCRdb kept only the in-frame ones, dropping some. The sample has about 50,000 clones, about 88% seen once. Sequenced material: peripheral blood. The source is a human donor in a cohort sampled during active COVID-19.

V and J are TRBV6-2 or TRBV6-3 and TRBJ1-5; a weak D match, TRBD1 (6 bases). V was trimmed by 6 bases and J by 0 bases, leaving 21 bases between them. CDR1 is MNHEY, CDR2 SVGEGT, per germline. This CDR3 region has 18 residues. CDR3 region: CASSHPWGPGYSNQPQHF. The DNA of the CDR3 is TGTGCCAGCAGCCACCCTTGGGGGCCAGGGTATAGCAATCAGCCCCAGCATTTT.

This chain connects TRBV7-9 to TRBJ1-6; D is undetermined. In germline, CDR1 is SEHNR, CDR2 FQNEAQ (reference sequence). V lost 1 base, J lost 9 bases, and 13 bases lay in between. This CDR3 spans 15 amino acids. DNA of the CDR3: TGTGCCAGCAGCTTAGGACGGACTATAGTTTCACCCCTCCACTTT. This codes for CASSLGRTIVSPLHF.

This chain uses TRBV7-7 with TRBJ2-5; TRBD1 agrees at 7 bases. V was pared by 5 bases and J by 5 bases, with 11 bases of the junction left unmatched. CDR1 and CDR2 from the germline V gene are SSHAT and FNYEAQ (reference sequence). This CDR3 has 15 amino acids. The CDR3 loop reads CASSLDRERTETQYF. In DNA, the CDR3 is TGTGCCAGCAGCCTCGACAGGGAAAGGACGGAGACCCAGTACTTC.

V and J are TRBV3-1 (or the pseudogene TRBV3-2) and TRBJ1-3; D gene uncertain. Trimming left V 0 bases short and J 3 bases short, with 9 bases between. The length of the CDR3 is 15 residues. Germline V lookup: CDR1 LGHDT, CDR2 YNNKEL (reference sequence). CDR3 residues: CASSQDLGYGNTIYF. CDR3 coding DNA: TGTGCCAGCAGCCAAGACTTGGGCTATGGAAACACCATATATTTT.

The CDR3 nucleotides are TGTGCCAGCAGCTTGGATGGGGGCGCATCAGATACGCAGTATTTT. Its translation is CASSLDGGASDTQYF. V gene TRBV5-4 combines with J gene TRBJ2-3; D possibly corresponds to TRBD1 (6 bases). The ends were cut back, 0 bases at V and 4 bases at J, with 12 bases in the middle. The CDR3 covers 15 residues. In germline, CDR1 is SGHNT, CDR2 YYREEE (reference sequence). Full variable domain (outside the CDR3, taken from reference TRBV5-4 and TRBJ2-3): ETGVTQSPTHLIKTRGQQVTLRCSSQSGHNTVSWYQQALGQGPQFIFQYYREEENGRGNFPPRFSGLQFPNYSSELNVNALELDDSALYLCASSLDGGASDTQYFGPGTRLTVL.

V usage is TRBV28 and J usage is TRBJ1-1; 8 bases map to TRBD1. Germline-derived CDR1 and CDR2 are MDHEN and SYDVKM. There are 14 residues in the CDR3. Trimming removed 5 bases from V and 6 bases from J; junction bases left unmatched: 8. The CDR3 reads CASSHRGSGAEAFF. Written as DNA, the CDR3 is TGTGCCAGCAGTCACAGGGGGTCCGGAGCTGAAGCTTTCTTT.

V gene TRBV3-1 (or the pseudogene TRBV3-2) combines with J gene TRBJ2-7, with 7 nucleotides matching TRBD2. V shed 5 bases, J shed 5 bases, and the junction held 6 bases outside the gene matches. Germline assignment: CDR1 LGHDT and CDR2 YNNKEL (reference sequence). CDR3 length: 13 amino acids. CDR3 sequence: CASSGGGVDEQYF. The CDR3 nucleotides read TGTGCCAGCAGCGGCGGGGGAGTCGACGAGCAGTACTTC.

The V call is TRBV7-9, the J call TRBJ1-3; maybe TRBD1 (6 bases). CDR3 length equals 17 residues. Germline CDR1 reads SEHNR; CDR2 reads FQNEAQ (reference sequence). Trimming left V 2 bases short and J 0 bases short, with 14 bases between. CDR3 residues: CASSLFSGANSGNTIYF. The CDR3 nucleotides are TGTGCCAGCAGCTTATTTTCAGGGGCAAACTCTGGAAACACCATATATTTT. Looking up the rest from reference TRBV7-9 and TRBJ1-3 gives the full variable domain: DTGVSQNPRHKITKRGQNVTFRCDPISEHNRLYWYRQTLGQGPEFLTYFQNEAQLEKSRLLSDRFSAERPKGSFSTLEIQRTEQGDSAMYLCASSLFSGANSGNTIYFGEGSWLTVV.

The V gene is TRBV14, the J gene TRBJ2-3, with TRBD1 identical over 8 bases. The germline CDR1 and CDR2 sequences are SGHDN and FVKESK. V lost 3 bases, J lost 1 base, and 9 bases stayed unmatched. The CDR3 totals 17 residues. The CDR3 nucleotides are TGTGCCAGCAGCCACGACTACAGGGGGTCGGGCACAGATACGCAGTATTTT. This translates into CASSHDYRGSGTDTQYF.

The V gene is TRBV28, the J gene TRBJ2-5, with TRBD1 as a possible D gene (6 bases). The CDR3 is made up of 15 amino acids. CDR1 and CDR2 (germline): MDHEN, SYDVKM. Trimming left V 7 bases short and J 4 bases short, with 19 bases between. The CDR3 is CASTQGWFVGETQYF. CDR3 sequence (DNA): TGTGCCAGCACACAGGGTTGGTTCGTAGGAGAGACCCAGTACTTC.

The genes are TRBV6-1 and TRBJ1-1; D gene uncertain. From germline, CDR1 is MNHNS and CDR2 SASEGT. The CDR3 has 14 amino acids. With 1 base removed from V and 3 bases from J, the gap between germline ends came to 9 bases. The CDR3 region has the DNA TGTGCCAGCAGTGAAGGGGCAGTAGACACTGAAGCTTTCTTT. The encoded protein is CASSEGAVDTEAFF.

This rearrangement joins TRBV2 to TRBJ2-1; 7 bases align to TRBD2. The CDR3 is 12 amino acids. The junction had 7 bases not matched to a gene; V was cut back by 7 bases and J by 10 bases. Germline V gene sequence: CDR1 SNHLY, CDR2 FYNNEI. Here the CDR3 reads CASNSVGREQFF. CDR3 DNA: TGTGCCAGCAACAGTGTCGGGAGGGAGCAGTTCTTC.

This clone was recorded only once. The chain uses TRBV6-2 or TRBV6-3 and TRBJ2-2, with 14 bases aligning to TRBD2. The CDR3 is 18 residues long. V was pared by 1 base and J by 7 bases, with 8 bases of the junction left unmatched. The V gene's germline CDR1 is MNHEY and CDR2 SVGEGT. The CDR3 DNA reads TGTGCCAGCAGTTACTTCAGACTAGCGGGAGGGCCCGGCGGGGAGCTGTTTTTT. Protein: CASSYFRLAGGPGGELFF.

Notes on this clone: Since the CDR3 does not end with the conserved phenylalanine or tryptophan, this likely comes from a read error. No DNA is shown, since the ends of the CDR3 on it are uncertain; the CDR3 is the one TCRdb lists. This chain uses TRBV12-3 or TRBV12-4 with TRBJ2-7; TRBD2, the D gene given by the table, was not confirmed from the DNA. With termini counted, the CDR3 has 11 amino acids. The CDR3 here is CASSLKREGPN.

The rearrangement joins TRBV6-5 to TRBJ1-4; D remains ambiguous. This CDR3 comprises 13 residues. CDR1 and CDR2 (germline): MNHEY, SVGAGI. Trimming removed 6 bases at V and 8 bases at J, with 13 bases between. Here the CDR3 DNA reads TGTGCCAGCAGCCTAACGACTCGGGAAAAACTGTTTTTT. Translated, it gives CASSLTTREKLFF.

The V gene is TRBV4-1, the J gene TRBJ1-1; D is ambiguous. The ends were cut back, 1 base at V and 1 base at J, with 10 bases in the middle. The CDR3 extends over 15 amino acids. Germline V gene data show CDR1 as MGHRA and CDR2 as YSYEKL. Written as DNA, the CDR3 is TGCGCCAGCAGCCAAGTGGGGAGCGGGAACACTGAAGCTTTCTTT. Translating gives CASSQVGSGNTEAFF.

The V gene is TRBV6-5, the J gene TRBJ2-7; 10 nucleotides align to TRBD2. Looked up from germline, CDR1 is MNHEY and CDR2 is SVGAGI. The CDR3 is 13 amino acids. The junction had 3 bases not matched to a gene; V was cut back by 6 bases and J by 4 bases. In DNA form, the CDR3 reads TGTGCCAGCAGGTCTAGCGGGAGTTACGAGCAGTACGTC. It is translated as CASRSSGSYEQYV.

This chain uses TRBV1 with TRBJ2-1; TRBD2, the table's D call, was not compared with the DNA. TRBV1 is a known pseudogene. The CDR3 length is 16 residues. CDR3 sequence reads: CTSSRSTSGAYNEQFF. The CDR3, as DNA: TGCACCAGCAGCCGGTCAACTAGCGGGGCGTACAATGAGCAGTTCTTC.

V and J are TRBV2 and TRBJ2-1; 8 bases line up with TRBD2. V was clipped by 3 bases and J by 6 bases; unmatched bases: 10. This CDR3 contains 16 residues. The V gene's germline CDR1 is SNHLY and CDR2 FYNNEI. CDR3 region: CASSDLGRGAFNEQFF. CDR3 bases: TGTGCCAGCAGTGACTTGGGGCGGGGGGCCTTCAATGAGCAGTTCTTC.

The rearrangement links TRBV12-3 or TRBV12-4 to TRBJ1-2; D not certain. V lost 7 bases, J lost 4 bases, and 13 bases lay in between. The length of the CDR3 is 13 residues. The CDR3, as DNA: TGTGCCAGCAAGGAGGGAAACAGCTATGGCTACACCTTC. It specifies CASKEGNSYGYTF.

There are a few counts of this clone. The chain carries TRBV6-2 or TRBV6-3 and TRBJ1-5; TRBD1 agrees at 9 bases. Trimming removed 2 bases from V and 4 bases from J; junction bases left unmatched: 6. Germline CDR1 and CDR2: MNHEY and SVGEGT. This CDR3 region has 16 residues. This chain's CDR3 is CASSYAPDRGNQPQHF. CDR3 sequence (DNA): TGTGCCAGCAGTTACGCGCCGGACAGGGGAAATCAGCCCCAGCATTTT.

The CDR3 coding sequence is TGTGCCAGCAGCACTGGTCGCCAGCGCCCTACCTACGAGCAGTACGTC. It yields the protein CASSTGRQRPTYEQYV. The chain is built from TRBV21-1 and TRBJ2-7; the table assigns TRBD2, which was not confirmed against the DNA. TRBV21-1 is a listed pseudogene. This CDR3 has 16 residues.

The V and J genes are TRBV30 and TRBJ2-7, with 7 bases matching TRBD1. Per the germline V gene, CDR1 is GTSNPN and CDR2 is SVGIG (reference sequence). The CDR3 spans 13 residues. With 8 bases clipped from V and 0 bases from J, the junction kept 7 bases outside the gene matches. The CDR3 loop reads CALAQGNSYEQYF. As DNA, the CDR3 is TGTGCCCTGGCACAGGGGAACTCCTACGAGCAGTACTTC.

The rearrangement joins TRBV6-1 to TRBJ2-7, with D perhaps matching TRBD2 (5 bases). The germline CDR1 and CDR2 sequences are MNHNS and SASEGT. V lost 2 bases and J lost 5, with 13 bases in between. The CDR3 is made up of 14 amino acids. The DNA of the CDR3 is TGTGCCAGCAGTGAACCGGTTCGAGGGAACGAGCAGTACTTC. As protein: CASSEPVRGNEQYF.

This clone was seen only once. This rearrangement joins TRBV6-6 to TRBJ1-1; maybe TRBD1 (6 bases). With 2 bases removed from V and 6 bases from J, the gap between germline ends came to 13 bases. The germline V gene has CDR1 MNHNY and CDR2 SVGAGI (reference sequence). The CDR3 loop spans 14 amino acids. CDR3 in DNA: TGTGCCAGCAGTTACCCAGGGGCTTCCCCTGAAGCTTTCTTT. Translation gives CASSYPGASPEAFF.